One and the same sample provided the 13 T cell receptor beta chains below, sequenced in a study of T cells in Graves' hyperthyroidism and ophthalmopathy. From RNA transcripts, TCR beta CDR3 regions were amplified. First-round RT-PCR targeting the TCR CDR3 was performed with the HTBI primer set. TCRdb re-called the multiplex PCR reads through MiXCR, storing one row per CDR3 protein. This repertoire shows 250,000 to 400,000 distinct CDR3 sequences, approximately 15% found once; its top ten account for 30% to 40%. Sequencing used blood. The receptors were sampled from a woman in her forties with Graves' ophthalmopathy.

This clonotype has a count of ten or more. The chain recombines TRBV20-1 with TRBJ1-1; 12 bases agree with TRBD1. The junction had 8 bases not matched to a gene; V was cut back by 2 bases and J by 1 base. The CDR3 has 17 residues. Per the germline V gene, CDR1 is DFQATT and CDR2 is SNEGSKA (reference sequence). CDR3 DNA: TGCAGTGCTAGAAGGTCGGGGACAGGGGGCGCGAACACTGAAGCTTTCTTT. Translation gives CSARRSGTGGANTEAFF.

This clonotype was seen ten or more times. The CDR3 DNA sequence: TGTGCCAGCAGTTTTACACCCGTCTATGGCTACACCTTC. This encodes CASSFTPVYGYTF. The chain joins TRBV12-3 or TRBV12-4 to TRBJ1-2; D remains ambiguous. V gave up 3 bases and J gave up 4 bases, with 9 bases separating them. This CDR3 contains 13 residues.

The J gene is TRBJ2-1, the V gene TRBV20-1; 10 nucleotides align to TRBD2. In germline, CDR1 is DFQATT, CDR2 SNEGSKA (reference sequence). The J segment lost 4 bases and the V segment lost 3 bases, leaving 9 bases of the junction unmatched. This CDR3 has 16 residues. The chain's CDR3 is CSARDTLAGLYNEQFF. DNA of the CDR3: TGCAGTGCTAGGGACACACTAGCGGGACTGTACAATGAGCAGTTCTTC.

To note about this clonotype: This CDR3 is missing its conserved last phenylalanine or tryptophan, likely due to a read error. This chain joins TRBV20-1 and TRBJ2-7; D is undetermined. The CDR3 consists of 18 residues. Trimming removed 2 bases from V and 0 bases from J, with 23 bases in between. Germline assignment: CDR1 DFQATT and CDR2 SNEGSKA (reference sequence). The CDR3 DNA reads as TGCAGTGCTAGATTCATGGACCTTCAGGTACCAAGCTCCTACGAGCAGTACCTC. Translating gives CSARFMDLQVPSSYEQYL.

At least ten counts were recorded for this clonotype. The rearrangement uses TRBV12-3 or TRBV12-4 and TRBJ2-2; D not resolved. Trimming cost V 1 base and J 0 bases, with 6 bases left between them. The length of the CDR3 is 15 residues. Here the CDR3 reads CASSLGYPNTGELFF. The DNA for the CDR3 is TGTGCCAGCAGTTTAGGCTACCCGAACACCGGGGAGCTGTTTTTT.

The sample holds many counts of this clonotype. The chain recombines TRBV19 with TRBJ2-7, with TRBD2 identical over 8 bases. The CDR3 has 14 residues. Germline values: CDR1 LNHDA, CDR2 SQIVND (reference sequence). After removal of 8 bases from V and 1 base from J, the junction contained 7 bases not matched to a gene. In DNA, the CDR3 is TGTGCCAGTGGCAGCGGGGGCCGTTCCTACGAGCAGTACTTC. Amino acids: CASGSGGRSYEQYF.

This clonotype was found many times. The rearrangement links TRBV7-2 to TRBJ2-1; TRBD1 matches 10 bases. The CDR3 spans 15 residues. V lost 7 bases, J lost 8 bases, and 11 bases stayed unmatched. Germline assignment: CDR1 SGHTA and CDR2 FQGNSA. The CDR3 sequence: CASTYDRGRIDEQFF. CDR3 in DNA: TGTGCCAGCACCTACGACAGGGGGCGCATTGATGAGCAGTTCTTC. The whole variable domain, filled in from reference TRBV7-2 and TRBJ2-1, reads GAGVSQSPSNKVTEKGKDVELRCDPISGHTALYWYRQSLGQGLEFLIYFQGNSAPDKSGLPSDRFSAERTGGSVSTLTIQRTQQEDSAVYLCASTYDRGRIDEQFFGPGTRLTVL.

Comment on this clonotype: This may be a read error, as it is one base from a much larger clone. The missing conserved phenylalanine or tryptophan at the end of this CDR3 makes a read error likely. The chain uses TRBV2 and TRBJ2-7; D may be TRBD1 or TRBD2 (5 bases each). V was clipped by 5 bases and J by 2 bases, with 19 bases between them. This CDR3 is built from 16 residues. CDR1 and CDR2 from the germline V gene are SNHLY and FYNNEI. The CDR3 region has the DNA TGTGCCAGCAGTTTTGGACGGGACCCACCTACCTACGAGCAGTACCTC. This translates into CASSFGRDPPTYEQYL.

The count of this clonotype is one. The V and J genes are TRBV20-1 and TRBJ1-2; TRBD1 matches at 8 bases. Germline assignment: CDR1 DFQATT and CDR2 SNEGSKA (reference sequence). After removal of 0 bases from V and 6 bases from J, the junction contained 9 bases not matched to a gene. The CDR3 sequence is 15 residues long. This CDR3 is CSARDLRTGRDGYTF. In DNA, the CDR3 is TGCAGTGCTAGAGATCTAAGGACAGGGAGGGATGGCTACACCTTC.

This clonotype was found many times. The chain has TRBV27 and TRBJ2-7; 8 positions match TRBD1. Germline CDR1 MNHEY, CDR2 SMNVEV (reference sequence). The CDR3 is 13 residues long. V shed 10 bases, J shed 3 bases, and the junction held 8 bases outside the gene matches. CDR3 in DNA: TGTGCCACGTCTGGGACAGGACTCTACGAGCAGTACTTC. Translation: CATSGTGLYEQYF.

This clonotype was observed at least ten times. This chain connects TRBV29-1 to TRBJ2-3; TRBD1 is a possible D gene (5 bases). The CDR3 has 13 amino acids. Per the germline V gene, CDR1 is SQVTM and CDR2 is ANQGSEA. The V end was cut by 7 bases, the J end by 5 bases, with 16 bases between. This chain's CDR3 is CSALPQTVDTQYF. In DNA, the CDR3 is TGCAGCGCCCTCCCCCAGACAGTAGATACGCAGTATTTT.

In this sample, this clonotype turned up a few times. CDR3 DNA: TGCGCCAGCAGCCAAGGGATAGAGACGGGAACCTACGAGCAGTACTTC. Its translation: CASSQGIETGTYEQYF. The gene calls are TRBV4-1 and TRBJ2-7; D may be TRBD2 (5 bases). Deletions cut 1 base from V and 2 bases from J, with 15 bases between. The CDR3 has 16 residues. Looked up from germline, CDR1 is MGHRA and CDR2 is YSYEKL.

This clonotype was seen a handful of times. This chain joins TRBV7-2 and TRBJ2-3; perhaps TRBD2 as D (5 bases). V lost 5 bases, J lost 3 bases, and 12 bases lay in between. Per the germline V gene, CDR1 is SGHTA and CDR2 is FQGNSA. The length of the CDR3 is 14 residues. CDR3 bases: TGTGCCAGCAGCGGGAGAGGGCTTACAGATACGCAGTATTTT. Translated: CASSGRGLTDTQYF.